This T cell receptor beta chain is from a study of STAT3 mutations in large granular lymphocyte leukemia. Regarding the study as a whole: Some patients had dominant TCR clones larger than their STAT3 mutant burden. At least one immunodominant TCR beta clonotype appeared in every T-cell large granular lymphocyte leukemia patient.

This CDR3 is 16 amino acids long. With 9 bases clipped from V and 0 bases from J, the junction kept 13 bases outside the gene matches. The germline gives CDR1 LNHDA, CDR2 SQIVND (reference sequence). TCRdb's table, derived via immunoSEQ multiplex PCR, lists solely in-frame clones and lacks some. The sample yields 8,500 to 11,000 clones, 70% to 90% seen once. Comment on this clone: The target antigen is unknown.

The chain is built from TRBV19 and TRBJ1-1; 7 bases map to TRBD1. What was sequenced was peripheral blood mononuclear cells. This clonotype was sampled from a man in his sixties with T-cell large granular lymphocyte leukemia. Some clones in this sample may be carry-over from other donors' samples. CDR3 DNA sequence: TGTGCCAGCTACAGGGGCCCCCTTTTCATGAACACTGAAGCTTTCTTT. Its translation is CASYRGPLFMNTEAFF.